The entry that follows covers one T cell receptor (beta chain) sequence. Data came from immunoSEQ multiplex PCR; TCRdb stores just in-frame clones and leaves some out. The sample has 200,000 to 250,000 clones, 70% to 85% seen once. This entry comes from a study of blood T cell repertoires in COVID-19. The sample consisted of peripheral blood. The receptor comes from a man older than 75 with acute or convalescent COVID-19.

CDR3: CASSSWTGINSPLHF. The CDR3 coding sequence is TGTGCCAGCAGTTCCTGGACAGGTATTAATTCACCCCTCCACTTT. The genes are TRBV28 and TRBJ1-6, with 7 bases lining up with TRBD1. The trim removed 4 bases at V and 6 bases at J, leaving 6 bases unmatched. Germline CDR1 reads MDHEN; CDR2 reads SYDVKM. This CDR3 has 15 residues.